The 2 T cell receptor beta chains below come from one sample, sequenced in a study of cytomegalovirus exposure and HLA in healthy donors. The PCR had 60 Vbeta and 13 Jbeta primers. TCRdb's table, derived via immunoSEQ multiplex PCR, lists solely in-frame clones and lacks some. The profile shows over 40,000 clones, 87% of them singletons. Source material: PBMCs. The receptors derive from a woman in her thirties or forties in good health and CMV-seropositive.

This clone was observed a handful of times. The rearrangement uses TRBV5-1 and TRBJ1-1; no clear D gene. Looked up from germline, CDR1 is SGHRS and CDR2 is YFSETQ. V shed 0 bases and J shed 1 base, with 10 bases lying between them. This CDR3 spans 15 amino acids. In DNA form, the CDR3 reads TGCGCCAGCAGCTTGGGTGTGAGGGAGAACACTGAAGCTTTCTTT. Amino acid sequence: CASSLGVRENTEAFF.

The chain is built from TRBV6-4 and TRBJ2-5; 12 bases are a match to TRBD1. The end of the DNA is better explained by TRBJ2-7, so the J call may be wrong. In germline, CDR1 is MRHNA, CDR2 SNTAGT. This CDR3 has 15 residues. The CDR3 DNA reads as TGTGCCAGCTTTACCGGGACAGGGGGCCTCTACGAGCAGTACTTC. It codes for CASFTGTGGLYEQYF.